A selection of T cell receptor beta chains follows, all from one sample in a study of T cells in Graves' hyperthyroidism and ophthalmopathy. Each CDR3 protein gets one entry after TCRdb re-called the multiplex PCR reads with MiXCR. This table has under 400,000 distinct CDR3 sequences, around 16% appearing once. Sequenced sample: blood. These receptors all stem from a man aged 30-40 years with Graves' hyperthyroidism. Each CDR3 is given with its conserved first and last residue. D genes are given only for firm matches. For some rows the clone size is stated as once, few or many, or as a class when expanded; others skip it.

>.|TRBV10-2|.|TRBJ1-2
TGCGCCAGCACCCTCGCTCAGGGGAACTATGGCTACACCTTC
CASTLAQGNYGYTF
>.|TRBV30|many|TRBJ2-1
TGTGCCTGGAGTGGGGTAGCGGTATCTGAGCAGTTCTTC
CAWSGVAVSEQFF
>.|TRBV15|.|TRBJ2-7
TGTGCCACCAGCAGAGATCTCGGGAGCTACGAGCAGTACTTC
CATSRDLGSYEQYF
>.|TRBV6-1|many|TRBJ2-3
TGTGCCAGCTGGACCCAGACAGATACGCAGTATTTT
CASWTQTDTQYF
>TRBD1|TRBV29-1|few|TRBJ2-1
TGCAGCGGGAGGACAGGGGGGAGTGAGCAGTTCTTC
CSGRTGGSEQFF
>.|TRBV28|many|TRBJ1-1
TGTGCCAGCAGTTTACTCCGGCCGTTGCAAGCTTTCTTT
CASSLLRPLQAFF
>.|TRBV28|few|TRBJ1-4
TGTGCCAGCAGTTGGAACGGTGAAAAACTGTTTTTT
CASSWNGEKLFF
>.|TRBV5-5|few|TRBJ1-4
TGTGCCAGCAGCTTGCGATCAGAAGAAAAACTGTTTTTT
CASSLRSEEKLFF
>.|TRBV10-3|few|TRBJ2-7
TGTGCCATTTCTCCGTTCCCGCTGAGGCAGTACTTC
CAISPFPLRQYF
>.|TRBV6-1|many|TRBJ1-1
TGTGCCAGCAGCCAGCATAGGGGCTGGGGCACTGAAGCTTTCTTT
CASSQHRGWGTEAFF
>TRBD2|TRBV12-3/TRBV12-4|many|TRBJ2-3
TGTGCCAGCAGTTTGTCAGCGGGAGTTGGAGATACGCAGTATTTT
CASSLSAGVGDTQYF
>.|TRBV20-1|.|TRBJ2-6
TGCAGTGCTAGTTCGGGGAACTCTGGGGCCAACGTCCTGACTTTC
CSASSGNSGANVLTF
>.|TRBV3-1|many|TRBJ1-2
TGTGCCAGCAGCGCTACAGGGTCCTATGGCTACACCTTC
CASSATGSYGYTF
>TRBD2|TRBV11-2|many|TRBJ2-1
TGTGCCAGCAGCTTTTTTGGGGCTAGCGGTTACAATGAGCAGTTCTTC
CASSFFGASGYNEQFF
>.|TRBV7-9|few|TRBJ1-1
TGTGCCAGCAGCCCAGTCGCACAGTTTGAAGCTTTCTTT
CASSPVAQFEAFF
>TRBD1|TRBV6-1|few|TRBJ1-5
TGTGCCAGCAGAAGACAGGGAGGGGGCTATAGCAATCAGCCCCAGCATTTT
CASRRQGGGYSNQPQHF
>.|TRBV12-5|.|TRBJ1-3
TGTGCTAGTGGCCGTAGGCTCAGGTACACGAGCTCTGGAAACACCATATATTTT
CASGRRLRYTSSGNTIYF
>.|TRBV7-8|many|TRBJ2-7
TGTGCCAGCAGCCTCCCACCAGCTCACGAGCAGTACTTC
CASSLPPAHEQYF
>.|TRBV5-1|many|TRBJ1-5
TGCGCCAGCAGCACCACAGGACTTAGCAATCAGCCCCAGCATTTT
CASSTTGLSNQPQHF
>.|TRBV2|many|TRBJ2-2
TGTGCCAGCGGTGCTAGGAACACCGGGGAGCTGTTTTTT
CASGARNTGELFF
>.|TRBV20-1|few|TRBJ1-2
TGCAGTGCGTTTGACAGATATGGCTACACCTTC
CSAFDRYGYTF
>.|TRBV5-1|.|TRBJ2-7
TGCGCCAGCAGCGAAGCCGGGCCCTCCTACGAGCTGTACTTC
CASSEAGPSYELYF